This entry lists 3 T cell receptor beta chains sequenced from one sample in a study of vaccination and CD4 T cells after COVID-19. Sequencing of cultured CD4+ T cell DNA used the Oncomine TCR Beta short-read assay. MiXCR, run by TCRdb on the PCR reads, gives a single entry per CDR3 protein. The repertoire holds around 20,000 distinct CDR3 sequences, with approximately 50% as singletons. The treatment denotes: roughly 10-day PBMC culture with coronavirus spike peptide pools or control peptides (ViraFEST assay). The antigens of these receptors remain unknown. Sequencing was done on a sample of cultured CD4+ T cells from blood. Every receptor here comes from a human donor with COVID-19.

By sample fraction, this clonotype is medium-sized (0.01 to 0.1%). This chain links TRBV10-1 with TRBJ2-1; weak D call: TRBD1 (6 bases). V was cut by 9 bases and J by 10 bases, with 16 bases left in between. In germline, CDR1 is WNHNN, CDR2 SYGVQD (reference sequence). This CDR3 is built from 12 residues. The CDR3 DNA is TGCGCCAGTCGGGACAATCAAAAGGAGCAGTTCTTC. Translated, it gives CASRDNQKEQFF.

The chain uses TRBV10-3 and TRBJ1-3; D remains unclear. There are 14 residues in the CDR3. CDR1 is ENHRY and CDR2 is SYGVKD in the germline V gene. V gave up 0 bases and J gave up 4 bases, with 7 bases separating them. Here the CDR3 DNA reads TGTGCCATCAGTGAGTCGACTCGCGGAAACACCATATATTTT. Translation gives CAISESTRGNTIYF.

The chain carries TRBV20-1 and TRBJ2-5; 7 nucleotides agree with TRBD1. This CDR3 region has 15 residues. The V segment lost 6 bases and the J segment 2 bases; nucleotides outside the gene matches: 12. CDR1 and CDR2 (germline): DFQATT, SNEGSKA (reference sequence). Here the CDR3 reads CSANQPGQIQETQYF. Here the CDR3 DNA reads TGCAGTGCAAACCAGCCGGGACAGATACAAGAGACCCAGTACTTC.